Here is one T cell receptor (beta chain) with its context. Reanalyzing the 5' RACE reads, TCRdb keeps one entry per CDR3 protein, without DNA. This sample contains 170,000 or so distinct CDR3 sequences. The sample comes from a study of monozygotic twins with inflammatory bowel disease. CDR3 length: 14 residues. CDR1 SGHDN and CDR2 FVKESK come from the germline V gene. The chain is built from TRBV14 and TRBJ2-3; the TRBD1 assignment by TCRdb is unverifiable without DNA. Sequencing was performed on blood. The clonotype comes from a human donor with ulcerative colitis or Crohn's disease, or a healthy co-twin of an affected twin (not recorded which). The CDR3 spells CASSQVVRTDTQYF.